A selection of T cell receptor beta chains follows, all from one sample in a study of type 1 regulatory T cells. MiXCR was run by TCRdb on the reads, yielding one entry per CDR3 protein. The sample contains 60,000 to 70,000 distinct CDR3 sequences, roughly 60% of which appear only once. What these receptors recognize is not known. The sequenced sample consisted of cultured T cells, either the whole culture or a sorted T cell fraction (not recorded which). These receptors came from a human donor in good health. The CDR3 runs from the conserved cysteine through the conserved F or W. D genes are given only for firm matches. Some rows mark clone size as missing; the rest say once, few, many or name a class of expanded clone.

V gene	J gene	clone size	D gene	CDR3 DNA	CDR3 protein
TRBV7-9	TRBJ2-2	once	.	TGTGCCAGGGCGGGACCCACGAACACAGGGGAGCTGTTTTTT	CARAGPTNTGELFF
TRBV24-1	TRBJ2-1	.	TRBD1	TGTGCCACCAGTGATTTCGGAGGGACAGGGTATTTTAATGAGCAGTTCTTC	CATSDFGGTGYFNEQFF
TRBV28	TRBJ2-2	once	TRBD2	TGTGCCAGCAGTTTAATAGCGGGTTACGGGGGGCTGTTTTTT	CASSLIAGYGGLFF
TRBV20-1	TRBJ2-5	.	TRBD2	TGCAGTGCTAGAGATCTTACTAGCGGGAGAACAGAGACCCAGTACTTC	CSARDLTSGRTETQYF
TRBV5-1	TRBJ1-1	.	.	TGCGCCAGCAGCCGGGAAAGAGGGTCAGCTTTCTTT	CASSRERGSAFF
TRBV19	TRBJ1-5	.	.	TGTGCCAGTAGTATAGACGGTAGCAATCAGCCCCAGCATTTT	CASSIDGSNQPQHF
TRBV9	TRBJ2-1	.	TRBD2	TGTGCCAGCAGCGTAGTCGGTGCGGGAGGGCCAAATGAGCAGTTCTTC	CASSVVGAGGPNEQFF
TRBV20-1	TRBJ1-1	.	.	TGCAGTGCTAGCTCTCGTACGGACTCTTTCTTT	CSASSRTDSFF
TRBV7-2	TRBJ2-3	.	TRBD2	TGTGCCAGCAGCCCGAACCCGGGCGGGAGCGGTGATACGCAGTATTTT	CASSPNPGGSGDTQYF
TRBV20-1	TRBJ2-7	.	.	TGCAGTGCTAGAGATCCACGACTAAATTCCTACGAGCAGTACTTC	CSARDPRLNSYEQYF
TRBV9	TRBJ1-1	many	.	TGTGCCAGCAGCGCCCTTCAGGGGAACACTGAAGCTTTCTTT	CASSALQGNTEAFF
TRBV12-3/TRBV12-4	TRBJ2-1	.	.	TGTGCCAGCAGTTTAACGGCCCATGAGCAGTTCTTC	CASSLTAHEQFF
TRBV6-5	TRBJ2-1	.	TRBD2	TGTGCCAGCAGTTACCAGCCTAGCGGGAGAGCGAATGAGCAGTTCTTC	CASSYQPSGRANEQFF
TRBV4-1	TRBJ1-2	.	TRBD1	TGCGCCAGCAGCCAAGACCGGGACAGGGGCTCGGACTATGGCTACACCTTC	CASSQDRDRGSDYGYTF
TRBV27	TRBJ2-3	.	TRBD2	TGTGCCAGCACCTCCCTTAGCGGGAGCGGAGATACGCAGTATTTT	CASTSLSGSGDTQYF
TRBV6-5	TRBJ1-1	.	.	TGTGCCAGCAGTTCCACGGACTATGGAGCTGAAGCTTTCTTT	CASSSTDYGAEAFF
TRBV6-5	TRBJ2-2	few	TRBD1	TGTGCCAGCAGTTTATTGACAGGGGGCTTCGGGGAGCTGTTTTTT	CASSLLTGGFGELFF
TRBV6-1	TRBJ1-1	.	.	TGTGCCAGCAGTGAGGTTGCACCCCTCCCTGAAGCTTTCTTT	CASSEVAPLPEAFF
TRBV20-1	TRBJ2-1	.	.	TGCAGTGCTCTTATCAGGGTCGGGGAGGATGAGCAGTTCTTC	CSALIRVGEDEQFF
TRBV14	TRBJ2-7	once	.	TGTGCCAGCAGCCAGCACGGGGGAATCTACGAGCAGTACTTC	CASSQHGGIYEQYF
TRBV30	TRBJ2-3	once	.	TGTGCCTGGAGTGTGGACTCCGTTGGGACAGATACGCAGTATTTT	CAWSVDSVGTDTQYF
TRBV4-3	TRBJ2-5	.	TRBD2	TGCGCCAGCAGCCAAGAACTAGCGGGAGGGATACAAGAGACCCAGTACTTC	CASSQELAGGIQETQYF
TRBV7-7	TRBJ2-1	.	TRBD2	TGTGCCAGCAGCTTAGGTATAGCGGGATCTTACAATGAGCAGTTCTTC	CASSLGIAGSYNEQFF
TRBV28	TRBJ2-2	once	TRBD2	TGTGCCAACAGTTTGTTAGCGGGAGGTACCGGGGAGCTGTTTTTT	CANSLLAGGTGELFF
TRBV20-1	TRBJ2-3	few	.	TGCAGTGCTAGTTATGGCAGCGCAGATACGCAGTATTTT	CSASYGSADTQYF
TRBV24-1	TRBJ2-3	.	.	TGTGCCACCAGTGATTTAGACGGCGGGATCGCAGATACGCAGTATTTT	CATSDLDGGIADTQYF
TRBV6-5	TRBJ1-4	.	.	TGTGCCAGCAGTTACTCTGAAGGGAACGGAAAACTGTTTTTT	CASSYSEGNGKLFF
TRBV9	TRBJ1-3	.	.	TGTGCCAGCAGACCGGCGGGACAAGGGAGCAGAAACACCATATATTTT	CASRPAGQGSRNTIYF